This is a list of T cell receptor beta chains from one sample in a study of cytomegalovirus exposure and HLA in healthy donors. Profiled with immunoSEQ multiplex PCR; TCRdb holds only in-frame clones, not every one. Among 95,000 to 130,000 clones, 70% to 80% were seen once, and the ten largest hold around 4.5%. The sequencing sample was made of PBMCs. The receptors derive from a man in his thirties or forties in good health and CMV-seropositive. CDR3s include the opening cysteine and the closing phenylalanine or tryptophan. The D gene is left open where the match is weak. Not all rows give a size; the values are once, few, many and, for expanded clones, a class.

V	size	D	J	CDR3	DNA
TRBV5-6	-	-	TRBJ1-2	CASSPIEGGYTF	TGTGCCAGCAGCCCAATAGAGGGTGGCTACACCTTC
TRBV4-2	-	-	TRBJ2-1	CASSQDGNNEQFF	TGTGCCAGCAGCCAAGACGGGAACAATGAGCAGTTCTTC
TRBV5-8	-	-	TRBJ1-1	CASSFLRNTEAFF	TGTGCCAGCAGCTTTCTTCGGAACACTGAAGCTTTCTTT
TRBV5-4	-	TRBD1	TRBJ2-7	CTSSSYATGPSYEQYF	TGTACCAGCAGCTCATACGCGACAGGGCCGTCCTACGAGCAGTACTTC
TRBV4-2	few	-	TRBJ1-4	CASSQSQAFLNEKLFF	TGTGCCAGCAGCCAAAGCCAGGCGTTTCTAAATGAAAAACTGTTTTTT
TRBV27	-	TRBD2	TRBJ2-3	CASSLFGRAQDTQYF	TGTGCCAGCAGTTTATTCGGGAGGGCCCAAGATACGCAGTATTTT
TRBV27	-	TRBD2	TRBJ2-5	CASSFRVGRGETQYF	TGTGCCAGCAGTTTCAGGGTAGGGAGGGGAGAGACCCAGTACTTC
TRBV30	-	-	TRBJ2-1	CAWSVHPRDTYANEQFF	TGTGCCTGGAGTGTACACCCCCGGGACACCTATGCCAATGAGCAGTTCTTC
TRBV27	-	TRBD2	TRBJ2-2	CASSSIQRLAGEENTGELFF	TGTGCCAGCAGTTCGATACAGCGACTAGCGGGAGAGGAGAACACCGGGGAGCTGTTTTTT
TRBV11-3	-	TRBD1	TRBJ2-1	CASRQQGAQGEQFF	TGTGCCAGCAGACAACAGGGGGCGCAAGGTGAGCAGTTCTTC
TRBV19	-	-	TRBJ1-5	CASQKDTPYQPQHF	TGTGCCAGCCAAAAAGACACACCATATCAGCCCCAGCATTTT
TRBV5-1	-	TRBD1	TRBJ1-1	CASSIGQGMNTEAFF	TGCGCCAGCAGCATCGGACAGGGGATGAACACTGAAGCTTTCTTT
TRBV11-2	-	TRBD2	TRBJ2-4	CASSLISGLHKYF	TGTGCCAGCAGCTTAATCTCGGGACTACATAAGTACTTC
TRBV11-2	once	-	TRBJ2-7	CASSLATGAYEQYF	TGTGCCAGCAGCTTGGCGACAGGAGCCTACGAGCAGTACTTC
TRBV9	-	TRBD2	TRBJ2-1	CASSVGGTSTNEQFF	TGTGCCAGCAGCGTAGGGGGGACTAGCACCAATGAGCAGTTCTTC
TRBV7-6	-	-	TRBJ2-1	CASSGSNNEQFF	TGTGCCAGCAGCGGGAGTAACAATGAGCAGTTCTTC
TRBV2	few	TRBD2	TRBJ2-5	CASSEALRVAGLLGGAQYF	TGTGCCAGCAGTGAAGCGCTTCGAGTAGCGGGACTCCTGGGTGGGGCCCAGTACTTC
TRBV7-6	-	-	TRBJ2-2	CASSLSRLDGRAYTGELFF	TGTGCCAGCAGCTTATCACGGCTAGACGGTCGAGCCTACACCGGGGAGCTGTTTTTT
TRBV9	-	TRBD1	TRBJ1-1	CASSVGQGGFGTEAFF	TGTGCCAGCAGCGTAGGACAGGGGGGCTTTGGCACTGAAGCTTTCTTT
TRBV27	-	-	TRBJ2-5	CASSMRVGAETQYF	TGTGCCAGCAGTATGAGGGTCGGCGCAGAGACCCAGTACTTC
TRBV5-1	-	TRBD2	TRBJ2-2	CASSWGLATGELFF	TGCGCCAGCAGCTGGGGACTAGCCACCGGGGAGCTGTTTTTT
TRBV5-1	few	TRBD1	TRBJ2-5	CASSLGQGQETQYF	TGCGCCAGCAGCCTCGGACAGGGGCAAGAGACCCAGTACTTC
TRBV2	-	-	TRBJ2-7	CASQGWGEQYF	TGTGCCAGCCAGGGTTGGGGAGAGCAGTACTTC
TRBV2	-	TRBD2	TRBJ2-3	CASSGLALSTDTQYF	TGTGCCAGCAGCGGACTAGCACTCAGCACAGATACGCAGTATTTT
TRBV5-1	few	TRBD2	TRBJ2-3	CASSLAGGQDTQYF	TGCGCCAGCAGCCTAGCGGGGGGGCAAGATACGCAGTATTTT
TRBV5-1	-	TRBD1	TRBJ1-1	CASSQGVNTEAFF	TGCGCCAGCAGCCAGGGGGTGAACACTGAAGCTTTCTTT
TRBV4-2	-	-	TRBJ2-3	CASSQVARALTDTQYF	TGTGCCAGCAGCCAAGTAGCGAGGGCGCTGACAGATACGCAGTATTTT
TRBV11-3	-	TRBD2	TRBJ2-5	CASSLGVFGTSGGMQETQYF	TGTGCCAGCAGCTTGGGGGTTTTCGGGACTAGCGGGGGGATGCAAGAGACCCAGTACTTC
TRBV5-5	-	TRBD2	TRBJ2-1	CASSFSSAGGLHEQFF	TGTGCCAGCAGCTTCTCATCAGCGGGGGGGCTCCACGAGCAGTTCTTC
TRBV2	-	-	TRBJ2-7	CASSESSGYAYEQYF	TGTGCCAGCAGTGAATCCTCAGGTTACGCCTACGAGCAGTACTTC
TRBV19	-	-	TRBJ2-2	CASSIREFSGELFF	TGTGCCAGTAGTATTCGGGAGTTCAGCGGGGAGCTGTTTTTT
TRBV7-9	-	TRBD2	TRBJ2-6	CASSLVSGADGANGLTF	TGTGCCAGCAGCTTAGTAAGCGGGGCGGATGGGGCCAACGGCCTGACTTTC
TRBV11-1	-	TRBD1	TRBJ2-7	CASSRYRGSSYEQYF	TGTGCCAGCAGCCGCTACAGGGGCAGCTCCTACGAGCAGTACTTC
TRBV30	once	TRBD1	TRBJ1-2	CAWSVGTGGYGYTF	TGTGCCTGGAGTGTAGGGACAGGGGGCTATGGCTACACCTTC
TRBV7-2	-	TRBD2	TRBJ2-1	CASSLFSGSVGEQFF	TGTGCCAGCAGCTTATTTAGCGGGAGTGTAGGCGAGCAGTTCTTC
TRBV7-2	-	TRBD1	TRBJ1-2	CASSRTGGWSYTF	TGTGCCAGCAGTAGGACAGGGGGTTGGAGCTACACCTTC
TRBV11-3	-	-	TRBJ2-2	CASSLRGGPGELFF	TGTGCCAGCAGCTTAAGGGGGGGCCCCGGGGAGCTGTTTTTT
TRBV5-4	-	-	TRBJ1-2	CASSPQENYGYTF	TGTGCCAGCAGCCCCCAGGAAAACTATGGCTACACCTTC
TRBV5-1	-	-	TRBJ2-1	CASSLQTRDYNEQFF	TGCGCCAGCAGCTTGCAGACCAGGGACTACAATGAGCAGTTCTTC
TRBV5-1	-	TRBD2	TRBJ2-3	CASSLAGGAADTQYF	TGCGCCAGCAGCTTGGCCGGGGGGGCGGCAGATACGCAGTATTTT
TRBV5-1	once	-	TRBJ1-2	CASSFQATYGYTF	TGCGCCAGCAGCTTCCAGGCGACGTATGGCTACACCTTC
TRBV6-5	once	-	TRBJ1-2	CASSSPFAGNYGYTF	TGTGCCAGCAGTTCTCCATTCGCAGGGAACTATGGCTACACCTTC
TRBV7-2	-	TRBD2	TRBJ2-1	CASSLRPGLQLDNEQFF	TGTGCCAGCAGCTTAAGGCCGGGACTACAGCTTGACAATGAGCAGTTCTTC
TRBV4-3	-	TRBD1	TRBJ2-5	CASSQVGQGAEQYF	TGCGCCAGCAGCCAAGTAGGACAGGGGGCAGAGCAGTACTTC
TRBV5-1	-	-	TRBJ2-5	CASSILTGQETQYF	TGCGCCAGCAGCATCCTGACAGGCCAAGAGACCCAGTACTTC
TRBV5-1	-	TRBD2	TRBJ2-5	CASSLGTSGQETQYF	TGCGCCAGCAGCTTGGGAACTAGCGGGCAAGAGACCCAGTACTTC
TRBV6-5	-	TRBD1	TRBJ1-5	CASSTGQAGQPQHF	TGTGCCAGCAGTACCGGACAGGCTGGACAGCCCCAGCATTTT
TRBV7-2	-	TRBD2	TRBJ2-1	CASSLGGLAGVREQFF	TGTGCCAGCAGCTTAGGGGGGCTAGCGGGAGTCCGTGAGCAGTTCTTC
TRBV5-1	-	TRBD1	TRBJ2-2	CASSLQGASKTGELFF	TGCGCCAGCAGCTTGCAGGGGGCTTCGAAAACCGGGGAGCTGTTTTTT
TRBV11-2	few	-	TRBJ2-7	CASSSAFGAGAHYEQYF	TGTGCCAGCAGTTCAGCTTTCGGGGCGGGGGCCCACTACGAGCAGTACTTC
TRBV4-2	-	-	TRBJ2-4	CASSQERSENSQYF	TGTGCCAGCAGCCAGGAGCGGAGCGAAAACAGTCAGTACTTC
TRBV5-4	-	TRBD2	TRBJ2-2	CASSSREGNTGELFF	TGTGCCAGCAGCTCCCGGGAGGGGAACACCGGGGAGCTGTTTTTT